The 10 T cell receptor beta chains in this list originate from one sample, sequenced in a study of blood T cell repertoires in COVID-19. The method was immunoSEQ multiplex PCR; TCRdb's version includes in-frame clones alone and lacks a portion of them. The top ten clones hold roughly 2.1% of a sample with about 130,000 clones, over 75% of them seen once. The specimen was peripheral blood. Every receptor here comes from a man aged 65 to 79 with active COVID-19.

The chain has TRBV4-1 and TRBJ2-1; TRBD1 matches at 9 bases. Germline V gives CDR1 MGHRA, CDR2 YSYEKL. This CDR3 contains 16 residues. Germline trimming cut 0 bases from V and 7 bases from J; bases unmatched to any gene: 7. CDR3 bases: TGCGCCAGCAGCCAAGATTCGGGACAGGGAAGGAATGAGCAGTTCTTC. Translated: CASSQDSGQGRNEQFF.

This clone was seen once. This chain links TRBV11-2 with TRBJ2-1, with 8 bases lining up with TRBD1. CDR1 is SGHAT and CDR2 is FQNNGV in the germline V gene. CDR3 size: 15 residues. V was pared by 3 bases and J by 8 bases, with 9 bases of the junction left unmatched. The CDR3 sequence: CASSFRQGAVDEQFF. The CDR3 bases are TGTGCCAGCAGCTTTAGGCAGGGGGCCGTTGATGAGCAGTTCTTC.

The V and J genes are TRBV6-6 and TRBJ2-7; no clear D. Per the germline V gene, CDR1 is MNHNY and CDR2 is SVGAGI (reference sequence). The CDR3 spans 11 residues. The V and J ends lost 5 bases and 7 bases respectively, with 9 bases between them. CDR3 sequence reads: CASSLDMEQYF. CDR3 nucleotide sequence: TGTGCCAGCAGTCTAGATATGGAGCAGTACTTC.

The chain employs TRBV11-2 and TRBJ2-5, with 16 positions matching TRBD2. Germline lookup yields CDR1 SGHAT and CDR2 FQNNGV. The CDR3 is 18 residues long. V lost 5 bases to trimming and J lost 2 bases; unmatched junction nucleotides: 8. CDR3 sequence reads: CASSPGLAGGVVQETQYF. For the CDR3, the DNA is TGTGCCAGCAGCCCGGGACTAGCGGGAGGGGTGGTACAAGAGACCCAGTACTTC.

In this sample, this clone turned up a few times. This chain connects TRBV9 to TRBJ2-1, with TRBD1 matching 7 bases. This CDR3 is 16 amino acids long. With V trimmed by 0 bases and J by 3 bases, 6 bases remained unmatched. Germline CDR1 reads SGDLS; CDR2 reads YYNGEE. The CDR3 bases are TGTGCCAGCAGCGTAGTGGGGTCAGGGGGCTACAATGAGCAGTTCTTC. The encoded protein is CASSVVGSGGYNEQFF.

The CDR3 DNA reads as TGTGCCTGGGACAACAGGGGAGGAGATACGCAGTATTTT. This gives the protein CAWDNRGGDTQYF. The V gene is TRBV30, the J gene TRBJ2-3; TRBD1 is a possible D gene (7 bases). Per germline, CDR1 GTSNPN and CDR2 SVGIG (reference sequence). Trimming took off 5 bases at V and 5 bases at J, with 14 bases between the two ends. The CDR3 is made up of 13 amino acids.

The chain joins TRBV7-2 to TRBJ1-1; no reliable D call. The CDR3 consists of 16 residues. Trimming stripped 6 bases from V and 0 bases from J, with 17 bases between. Germline CDR1 SGHTA, CDR2 FQGNSA. Here the CDR3 DNA reads TGTGCCAGCAGTCCTACACAGTCCTATATGAACACTGAAGCTTTCTTT. Protein product: CASSPTQSYMNTEAFF.

V is TRBV5-1 and J is TRBJ1-2; TRBD1 might be the D (5 bases). The germline V and J ends were trimmed by 0 bases and 6 bases, with 9 bases remaining between them. This CDR3 has 13 amino acids. Germline loops: CDR1 SGHRS, CDR2 YFSETQ. This CDR3 is CASSLAGGHGYTF. The CDR3 nucleotides are TGCGCCAGCAGCTTGGCGGGGGGACATGGCTACACCTTC.

The chain uses TRBV7-2 and TRBJ2-7; 16 positions match TRBD2. CDR1 and CDR2 (germline): SGHTA, FQGNSA. V dropped 5 bases and J dropped 7; count of bases not matched to a gene: 11. The length of the CDR3 is 17 residues. CDR3 region: CASSQGTSGRALREQYF. The CDR3 DNA reads TGTGCCAGCAGCCAGGGGACTAGCGGGAGGGCCCTTCGAGAGCAGTACTTC.

V and J are TRBV3-1 (or the pseudogene TRBV3-2) and TRBJ1-6, with D perhaps TRBD1 (5 bases). CDR1 is LGHDT and CDR2 is YNNKEL in the germline V gene (reference sequence). CDR3 length: 14 amino acids. The germline V and J ends were trimmed by 1 base and 10 bases, with 11 bases remaining between them. The CDR3 sequence: CASSQVGANSPLHF. The CDR3 bases are TGTGCCAGCAGCCAAGTAGGGGCAAACTCACCCCTCCACTTT.